A selection of T cell receptor beta chains follows, all from one sample in a study of tumor-infiltrating lymphocytes in primary liver carcinoma. TCRdb analysed the multiplex PCR reads with MiXCR anew, one entry per CDR3 protein. The sample has approximately 79,000 distinct CDR3 sequences, roughly three quarters seen once. The sample consisted of liver tumor tissue from sampling region 4. The source is a middle-aged man with primary liver carcinoma and hepatitis B virus infection. The conserved cysteine and the conserved F or W are not part of the CDR3 here.

J gene: TRBJ2-3
V gene: TRBV6-5
CDR3 protein: ASSELAGADTQY

J gene: TRBJ2-7
V gene: TRBV12-3/TRBV12-4
CDR3 protein: ARSDQGTGGSKQY

J gene: TRBJ2-2
V gene: TRBV11-3
CDR3 protein: TSSLNMFDGELF

J gene: TRBJ2-2
V gene: TRBV5-1
CDR3 protein: ASSRAGAHTGELF

J gene: TRBJ1-2
V gene: TRBV2
CDR3 protein: ASSSTGYGYT

J gene: TRBJ2-7
V gene: TRBV28
CDR3 protein: VSSLGPGTGLGAYEQY

J gene: TRBJ2-7
V gene: TRBV29-1
CDR3 protein: SVVPKRDSYEQY

J gene: TRBJ2-3
V gene: TRBV14
CDR3 protein: ASSQWTSGAWTSTDTQY

J gene: TRBJ2-7
V gene: TRBV6-5
CDR3 protein: ASSDRVHEQY

J gene: TRBJ2-1
V gene: TRBV4-1
CDR3 protein: ASSSSYSGLAGGPGNEQF

J gene: TRBJ1-5
V gene: TRBV28
CDR3 protein: ASNTQGSGNQPQH

J gene: TRBJ2-1
V gene: TRBV25-1
CDR3 protein: ASSKGFEAHEQF

J gene: TRBJ1-5
V gene: TRBV4-1
CDR3 protein: ASSQGNQPQH

J gene: TRBJ1-4
V gene: TRBV11-2
CDR3 protein: ASSLEVGDDKLF

J gene: TRBJ1-6
V gene: TRBV7-8
CDR3 protein: AISWGTGNSLLH

J gene: TRBJ2-7
V gene: TRBV29-1
CDR3 protein: SVPGTDSYEQY

J gene: TRBJ2-1
V gene: TRBV11-2
CDR3 protein: ASSLHDAYQQF

J gene: TRBJ1-4
V gene: TRBV6-6
CDR3 protein: ASSSPRTGEQERLF

J gene: TRBJ2-7
V gene: TRBV11-2
CDR3 protein: ASSLIDTGYKQY

J gene: TRBJ1-1
V gene: TRBV14
CDR3 protein: ASSQGASPVIEAF

J gene: TRBJ2-3
V gene: TRBV6-1
CDR3 protein: VSSEPASGPYSADTQY

J gene: TRBJ2-3
V gene: TRBV29-1
CDR3 protein: SVLLPGVVDMQN

J gene: TRBJ1-1
V gene: TRBV6-6
CDR3 protein: VSSPGQGNTEAF

J gene: TRBJ2-7
V gene: TRBV6-8
CDR3 protein: ASSWGHAATREQY

J gene: TRBJ2-3
V gene: TRBV6-1
CDR3 protein: AGSELTGETGTQY

J gene: TRBJ2-5
V gene: TRBV28
CDR3 protein: ASSFGFNLGETQY

J gene: TRBJ2-3
V gene: TRBV11-2
CDR3 protein: ASSSIPRGGGSTDTQY

J gene: TRBJ2-5
V gene: TRBV11-1
CDR3 protein: ASSPPPEVRKDSQEIQH

J gene: TRBJ2-7
V gene: TRBV25-1
CDR3 protein: ASSDRGLAGSSYEQY

J gene: TRBJ2-7
V gene: TRBV6-5
CDR3 protein: ASNALAGAGGQY

J gene: TRBJ2-5
V gene: TRBV29-1
CDR3 protein: SVGRQAQETQY

J gene: TRBJ1-6
V gene: TRBV12-3/TRBV12-4
CDR3 protein: VSGSTNNSPLH

J gene: TRBJ2-1
V gene: TRBV11-1
CDR3 protein: ASSLGLANGQF

J gene: TRBJ1-3
V gene: TRBV11-2
CDR3 protein: ASAQGVGHSIY

J gene: TRBJ2-3
V gene: TRBV6-5
CDR3 protein: ASRPGTGNYDTQY

J gene: TRBJ2-1
V gene: TRBV7-9
CDR3 protein: ASSLALGGNSCNEQF

J gene: TRBJ2-1
V gene: TRBV12-3/TRBV12-4
CDR3 protein: ASSPRLYVDDQF

J gene: TRBJ1-2
V gene: TRBV5-1
CDR3 protein: ASNLDSSYGYT

J gene: TRBJ2-3
V gene: TRBV7-2
CDR3 protein: ASSSGRGPRTDTQY

J gene: TRBJ2-1
V gene: TRBV4-1
CDR3 protein: TSSHVGGPWDEQF

J gene: TRBJ2-1
V gene: TRBV4-1
CDR3 protein: ASSRLIGGQGEQF

J gene: TRBJ2-1
V gene: TRBV24-1
CDR3 protein: ATSDASGRLEQF

J gene: TRBJ2-1
V gene: TRBV28
CDR3 protein: ASSLPRRETGARNEQL

J gene: TRBJ2-1
V gene: TRBV11-2
CDR3 protein: ASSLAYNGQF

J gene: TRBJ1-1
V gene: TRBV11-1
CDR3 protein: ASSLSQGGPEAF

J gene: TRBJ2-7
V gene: TRBV4-2
CDR3 protein: ASSQDNSPGGEQY

J gene: TRBJ2-5
V gene: TRBV11-2
CDR3 protein: AGSLRPGDGETQY

J gene: TRBJ2-3
V gene: TRBV5-1
CDR3 protein: ASSFRVPKEGETDTQY

J gene: TRBJ2-1
V gene: TRBV11-2
CDR3 protein: ASSAAGGNEQF

J gene: TRBJ2-7
V gene: TRBV6-6
CDR3 protein: TSSYSKRERHEQY

J gene: TRBJ2-6
V gene: TRBV20-1
CDR3 protein: SASTGSGANVLT

J gene: TRBJ2-3
V gene: TRBV20-1
CDR3 protein: SASDRELTDTQY

J gene: TRBJ2-1
V gene: TRBV10-3
CDR3 protein: AISEIPGLNNEKS

J gene: TRBJ2-3
V gene: TRBV29-1
CDR3 protein: SVGMGQRDMQY

J gene: TRBJ2-7
V gene: TRBV20-1
CDR3 protein: SAAQDEQY